The rows below give T cell receptor beta chains drawn from one sample of a study of shared clonotypes between healthy human individuals. TCRdb keeps only in-frame clones here, not all; method: immunoSEQ multiplex PCR. The table lists more than 2 million clones, over 85% of them singletons. The source material was naive CD4+ T cells sorted from blood. These receptors were obtained from a man younger than 30 in good health. Each CDR3 is given with its conserved first and last residue. Fields, in order: J gene, D gene, clone size, V gene, CDR3 DNA, CDR3 protein. A D gene is named only where the DNA matches it firmly. Only part of the rows carry a size: once, few, many, or a class if the clone is expanded.

j_gene: TRBJ2-1; d_gene: .; abundance: .; v_gene: TRBV6-1; CDR3nt: TGTGCCAGCAGTGAACACCTAGCGAGCTCCTACAATGAGCAGTTCTTC; CDR3aa: CASSEHLASSYNEQFF
j_gene: TRBJ1-1; d_gene: .; abundance: .; v_gene: TRBV19; CDR3nt: TGTGCCAGTAGTAATAAACTGAACACTGAAGCTTTCTTT; CDR3aa: CASSNKLNTEAFF
j_gene: TRBJ2-3; d_gene: TRBD1; abundance: .; v_gene: TRBV7-9; CDR3nt: TGTGCCAGCAGCAAACGGGACAGGGGCGCAGGAGATACGCAGTATTTT; CDR3aa: CASSKRDRGAGDTQYF
j_gene: TRBJ2-2; d_gene: TRBD2; abundance: .; v_gene: TRBV5-1; CDR3nt: TGCGCCAGCAGCTTGCAGACTAGCGGGGGAACCGGGGAGCTGTTTTTT; CDR3aa: CASSLQTSGGTGELFF
j_gene: TRBJ2-5; d_gene: TRBD1; abundance: .; v_gene: TRBV6-1; CDR3nt: TGTGCCAGCAGTACCCAGGGGGCTGGAGGAGAGACCCAGTACTTC; CDR3aa: CASSTQGAGGETQYF
j_gene: TRBJ2-1; d_gene: .; abundance: .; v_gene: TRBV19; CDR3nt: TGTGCCAGTAGTATCACCAACAATGAGCAGTTCTTC; CDR3aa: CASSITNNEQFF
j_gene: TRBJ2-7; d_gene: TRBD2; abundance: .; v_gene: TRBV6-1; CDR3nt: TGTGCCAGCCTATTAGCGGGGGGGTCCTACGAGCAGTACTTC; CDR3aa: CASLLAGGSYEQYF
j_gene: TRBJ2-1; d_gene: TRBD1; abundance: .; v_gene: TRBV5-1; CDR3nt: TGCGCCAGCAGCCCACGGACAGGCAACTACAATGAGCAGTTCTTC; CDR3aa: CASSPRTGNYNEQFF
j_gene: TRBJ2-1; d_gene: .; abundance: .; v_gene: TRBV25-1; CDR3nt: TGTGCCAGCAGTGGAACTCGTACGCTGTTCTTC; CDR3aa: CASSGTRTLFF
j_gene: TRBJ2-1; d_gene: TRBD2; abundance: .; v_gene: TRBV27; CDR3nt: TGTGCCAGCACCACTAGCGGGAGGACTTCCTACAATGAGCAGTTCTTC; CDR3aa: CASTTSGRTSYNEQFF
j_gene: TRBJ1-1; d_gene: TRBD1; abundance: .; v_gene: TRBV11-2; CDR3nt: TGTGCCAGCAGCGGCGAGGGGGCGCCGACTGAAGCTTTCTTT; CDR3aa: CASSGEGAPTEAFF
j_gene: TRBJ1-5; d_gene: TRBD1; abundance: .; v_gene: TRBV27; CDR3nt: TGTGCCAGCAGTTTAGACAGGGGGCAGAATCAGCCCCAGCATTTT; CDR3aa: CASSLDRGQNQPQHF
j_gene: TRBJ2-2; d_gene: .; abundance: .; v_gene: TRBV18; CDR3nt: TGTGCCAGCTCAGGGCAATCTGCGAACACCGGGGAGCTGTTTTTT; CDR3aa: CASSGQSANTGELFF
j_gene: TRBJ2-4; d_gene: .; abundance: once; v_gene: TRBV18; CDR3nt: TGTGCCAGCTCACCCCCTAGGGCGGATCTGTCGAACATTCAGTACTTC; CDR3aa: CASSPPRADLSNIQYF
j_gene: TRBJ1-6; d_gene: TRBD1; abundance: once; v_gene: TRBV30; CDR3nt: TGTGCCTGGGGCCGGGACAGGGGTTATAATTCACCCCTCCACTTT; CDR3aa: CAWGRDRGYNSPLHF
j_gene: TRBJ2-7; d_gene: TRBD2; abundance: .; v_gene: TRBV7-2; CDR3nt: TGTGCCAGCAGCTTGAGTGGGAGGGCCGAGAACGAGCAGCACTTC; CDR3aa: CASSLSGRAENEQHF
j_gene: TRBJ2-5; d_gene: .; abundance: .; v_gene: TRBV29-1; CDR3nt: TGCAGCGTTGAAGGGGGAGGCCAAGAGACCCAGTACTTC; CDR3aa: CSVEGGGQETQYF
j_gene: TRBJ1-4; d_gene: .; abundance: .; v_gene: TRBV5-3; CDR3nt: TGTGCCAGAACGAAGCTTCCAACTAATGAAAAACTGTTTTTT; CDR3aa: CARTKLPTNEKLFF
j_gene: TRBJ1-1; d_gene: .; abundance: .; v_gene: TRBV11-3; CDR3nt: TGTGCCAGCAGCTCCCAGGGGTCCACTGAAGCTTTCTTT; CDR3aa: CASSSQGSTEAFF
j_gene: TRBJ2-2; d_gene: .; abundance: .; v_gene: TRBV21-1; CDR3nt: TGTGCCAGCAGCAGAATGGACAGGGCCGGGGAGCTGTTTTTT; CDR3aa: CASSRMDRAGELFF
j_gene: TRBJ2-2; d_gene: TRBD2; abundance: .; v_gene: TRBV5-1; CDR3nt: TGCGCCAGCAGCTTGGTAGGGACTAGGAACACCGGGGAGCTGTTTTTT; CDR3aa: CASSLVGTRNTGELFF
j_gene: TRBJ1-1; d_gene: .; abundance: .; v_gene: TRBV18; CDR3nt: TGTGCCAGCTCAGAACGGGGGGGCACTGAAGCTTTCTTT; CDR3aa: CASSERGGTEAFF
j_gene: TRBJ2-7; d_gene: TRBD1; abundance: .; v_gene: TRBV5-4; CDR3nt: TGTGCCAGCAGCTTACCCGGACAGGGCTCCTACGAGCAGTACTTC; CDR3aa: CASSLPGQGSYEQYF
j_gene: TRBJ1-2; d_gene: .; abundance: .; v_gene: TRBV2; CDR3nt: TGTGCCAGCAGGACCGACAGTGAGAACTATGGCTACACCTTC; CDR3aa: CASRTDSENYGYTF
j_gene: TRBJ2-7; d_gene: .; abundance: .; v_gene: TRBV27; CDR3nt: TGTGCCAGCAGTTTATCCAGTGGGGGGTACTTC; CDR3aa: CASSLSSGGYF
j_gene: TRBJ2-7; d_gene: .; abundance: .; v_gene: TRBV13; CDR3nt: TGTGCCAGCAGCTACGGGACGGCCCGGGAGCAGTACTTC; CDR3aa: CASSYGTAREQYF
j_gene: TRBJ2-1; d_gene: TRBD2; abundance: .; v_gene: TRBV6-5; CDR3nt: TGTGCCAGCAGCGTGCTAGCGGGAGGGGGACATGAGCAGTTCTTC; CDR3aa: CASSVLAGGGHEQFF
j_gene: TRBJ2-7; d_gene: .; abundance: .; v_gene: TRBV13; CDR3nt: TGTGCCAGCAGCCCTGAAGGACCGAACTCCTACGAGCAGTACTTC; CDR3aa: CASSPEGPNSYEQYF
j_gene: TRBJ2-7; d_gene: .; abundance: .; v_gene: TRBV30; CDR3nt: TGTGCCTGGAGGATAGGAGGATCCTACGAGCAGTACTTC; CDR3aa: CAWRIGGSYEQYF
j_gene: TRBJ2-7; d_gene: .; abundance: .; v_gene: TRBV10-3; CDR3nt: TGTGCCATCAGTGACACGGAGAGCTCCTACGAGCAGTACTTC; CDR3aa: CAISDTESSYEQYF
j_gene: TRBJ1-3; d_gene: .; abundance: .; v_gene: TRBV21-1; CDR3nt: TGTGCCAGCAGCAAAAGAGGGGGCCCCTCTGGAAACACCATATATTTT; CDR3aa: CASSKRGGPSGNTIYF
j_gene: TRBJ2-1; d_gene: TRBD1; abundance: .; v_gene: TRBV10-1; CDR3nt: TGCGCCAGCAGTGAATCACAGGGGGCAAATGAGCAGTTCTTC; CDR3aa: CASSESQGANEQFF